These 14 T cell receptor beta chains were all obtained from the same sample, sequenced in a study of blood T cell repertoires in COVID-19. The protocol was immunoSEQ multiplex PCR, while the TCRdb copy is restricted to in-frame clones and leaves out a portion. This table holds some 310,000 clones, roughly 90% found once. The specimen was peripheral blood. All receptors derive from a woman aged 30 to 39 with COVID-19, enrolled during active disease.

CDR3 residues: CAWSSGGSGQPQHF. CDR3 nucleotides: TGTGCCTGGAGTTCGGGGGGAAGCGGTCAGCCCCAGCATTTT. The chain links TRBV30 to TRBJ1-5; weak D call: TRBD1 (5 bases). Germline assignment: CDR1 GTSNPN and CDR2 SVGIG (reference sequence). The V gene lost 2 bases and the J gene lost 6 bases, with 14 bases spanning the gap. The CDR3 totals 14 residues.

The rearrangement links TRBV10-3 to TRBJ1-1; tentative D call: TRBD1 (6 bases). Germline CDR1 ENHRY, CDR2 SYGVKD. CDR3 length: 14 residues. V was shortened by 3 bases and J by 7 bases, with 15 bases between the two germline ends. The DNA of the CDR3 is TGTGCCATCAGTGATTGGGGGGGCGTCGATGAAGCTTTCTTT. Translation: CAISDWGGVDEAFF.

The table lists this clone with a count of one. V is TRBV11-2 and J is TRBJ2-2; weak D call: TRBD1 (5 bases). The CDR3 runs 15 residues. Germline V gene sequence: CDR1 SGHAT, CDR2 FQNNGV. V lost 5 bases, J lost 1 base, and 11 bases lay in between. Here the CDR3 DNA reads TGTGCCAGCAGCCCCCAGCAGGGGAACACCGGGGAGCTGTTTTTT. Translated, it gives CASSPQQGNTGELFF. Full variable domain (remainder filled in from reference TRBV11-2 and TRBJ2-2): EAGVAQSPRYKIIEKRQSVAFWCNPISGHATLYWYQQILGQGPKLLIQFQNNGVVDDSQLPKDRFSAERLKGVDSTLKIQPAKLEDSAVYLCASSPQQGNTGELFFGEGSRLTVL.

CDR3 coding DNA: TGTGCCAGCAATCAAGCGGGAGGGTTGTACAATGAGCAGTTCTTC. Encoded protein: CASNQAGGLYNEQFF. The genes are TRBV2 and TRBJ2-1, with TRBD2 matching over 10 bases. J gave up 4 bases and V 7 bases, and 7 bases lay outside the gene matches. Germline loops: CDR1 SNHLY, CDR2 FYNNEI. The length of the CDR3 is 15 residues.

CDR3 residues: CASKSAGDSGANVLTF. The CDR3, as DNA: TGTGCCAGTAAATCGGCCGGGGACTCTGGGGCCAACGTCCTGACTTTC. This rearrangement joins TRBV19 to TRBJ2-6; TRBD2 might be the D (5 bases). This CDR3 has 16 amino acids. The germline V gene encodes CDR1 LNHDA and CDR2 SQIVND (reference sequence). V was trimmed by 7 bases and J by 0 bases, leaving 13 bases between them.

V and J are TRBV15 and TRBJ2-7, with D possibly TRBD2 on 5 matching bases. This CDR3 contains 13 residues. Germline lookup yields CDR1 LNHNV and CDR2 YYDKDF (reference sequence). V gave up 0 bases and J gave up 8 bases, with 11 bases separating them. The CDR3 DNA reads TGTGCCACCAGCAGAGAGGCGGGTGGTCAGCAGTACTTC. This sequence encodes CATSREAGGQQYF.

Written as DNA, the CDR3 is TGTGCCTGGAGTGTGAGTCGAGAAACTGAAGCTTTCTTT. Translating it yields CAWSVSRETEAFF. The rearrangement links TRBV30 to TRBJ1-1; D gene uncertain. CDR3 size: 13 residues. Germline V gene sequence: CDR1 GTSNPN, CDR2 SVGIG (reference sequence). V was cut by 0 bases and J by 5 bases, with 10 bases left in between.

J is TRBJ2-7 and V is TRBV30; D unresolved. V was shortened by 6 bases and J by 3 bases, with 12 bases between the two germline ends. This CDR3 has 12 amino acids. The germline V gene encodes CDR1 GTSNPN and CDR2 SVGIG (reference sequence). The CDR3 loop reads CACTLQVYEQYF. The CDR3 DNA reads TGTGCCTGCACGTTACAAGTCTACGAGCAGTACTTC.

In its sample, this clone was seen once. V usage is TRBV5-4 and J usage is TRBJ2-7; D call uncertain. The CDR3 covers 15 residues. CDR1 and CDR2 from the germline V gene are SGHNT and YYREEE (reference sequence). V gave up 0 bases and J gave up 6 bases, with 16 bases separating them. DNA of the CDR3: TGTGCCAGCAGCTTGGCCAGGCCTGTTTGGTGCGAGCAGTACTTC. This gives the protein CASSLARPVWCEQYF.

CDR3 bases: TGTGCCATCAGTGATCAGGGGTGGAATGAGCAGTTCTTC. Its translation is CAISDQGWNEQFF. This chain connects TRBV10-3 to TRBJ2-1; D perhaps matches TRBD1 (6 bases). Per the germline V gene, CDR1 is ENHRY and CDR2 is SYGVKD. The CDR3 extends over 13 amino acids. Trimming pared 3 bases from V and 7 bases from J, leaving 10 bases between.

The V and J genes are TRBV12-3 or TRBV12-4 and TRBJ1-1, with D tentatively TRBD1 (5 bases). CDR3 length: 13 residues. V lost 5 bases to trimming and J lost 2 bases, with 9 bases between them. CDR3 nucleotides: TGTGCCAGCAGTAGACAGTTCAACACTGAAGCTTTCTTT. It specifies CASSRQFNTEAFF.

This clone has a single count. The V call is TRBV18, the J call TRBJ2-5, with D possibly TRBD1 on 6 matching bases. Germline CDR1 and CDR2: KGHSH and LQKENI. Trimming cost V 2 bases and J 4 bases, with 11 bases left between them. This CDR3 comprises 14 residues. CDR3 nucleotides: TGTGCCAGCTCACCAGGGGGCGCAGGAGAGACCCAGTACTTC. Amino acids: CASSPGGAGETQYF.

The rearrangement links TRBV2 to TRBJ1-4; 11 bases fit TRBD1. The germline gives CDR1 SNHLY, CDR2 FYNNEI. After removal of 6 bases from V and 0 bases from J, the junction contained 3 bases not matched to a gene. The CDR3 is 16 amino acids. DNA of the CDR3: TGTGCCAGCAGGGACAGGGGGCGAGCAACTAATGAAAAACTGTTTTTT. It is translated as CASRDRGRATNEKLFF. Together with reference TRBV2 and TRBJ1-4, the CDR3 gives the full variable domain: EPEVTQTPSHQVTQMGQEVILRCVPISNHLYFYWYRQILGQKVEFLVSFYNNEISEKSEIFDDQFSVERPDGSNFTLKIRSTKLEDSAMYFCASRDRGRATNEKLFFGSGTQLSVL.

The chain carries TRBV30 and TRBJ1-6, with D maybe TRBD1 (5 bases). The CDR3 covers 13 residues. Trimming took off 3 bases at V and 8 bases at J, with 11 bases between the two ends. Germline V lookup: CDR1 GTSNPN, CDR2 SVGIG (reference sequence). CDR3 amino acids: CAWRGPTDSPLHF. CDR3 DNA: TGTGCCTGGAGGGGGCCCACCGATTCACCCCTCCACTTT.